The rows below give T cell receptor beta chains drawn from one sample of a study of naive and memory T cell subsets. TCRdb processed the UMI-ligation and nested PCR reads anew with MiXCR; each CDR3 protein has one entry. This sample has some 82,000 distinct CDR3 sequences; about 11% occur once, and the top ten carry just over 0.13%. The specimen was naive CD4+ T cells from blood. These receptors were collected from a human donor in good health. Both conserved end residues are part of each CDR3. D genes are given only for firm matches. Size is stated for part of the rows, as once, few or many counts, or as a class when the clone is expanded.

D gene	V gene	J gene	clone size	CDR3 DNA	CDR3 protein
TRBD1	TRBV24-1	TRBJ2-1	few	TGTGCCACCAGTGATCCCGGGACAGGGTACAATGAGCAGTTCTTC	CATSDPGTGYNEQFF
TRBD2	TRBV4-1	TRBJ2-7	many	TGCGCCAGCAGCCAAATCTCGGGGAGGGCCTACGAGCAGTACTTC	CASSQISGRAYEQYF
-	TRBV7-9	TRBJ2-7	-	TGTGCCAGCAGCTCCCGGCGGGCAGGGTTCGAGCAGTACTTC	CASSSRRAGFEQYF
-	TRBV24-1	TRBJ1-5	-	TGTGCCACCAGTGGCGGGGGCAATCAGCCCCAGCATTTT	CATSGGGNQPQHF
-	TRBV11-3	TRBJ2-1	-	TGTGCCAGCAGCCTCCTGCCCCCGTTAGTCCACAATGAGCAGTTCTTC	CASSLLPPLVHNEQFF
TRBD1	TRBV11-3	TRBJ1-2	few	TGTGCCAGCAGCTTAGGTCTTACTCCGGGACAGGGATTTGATGGCTACACCTTC	CASSLGLTPGQGFDGYTF
TRBD1	TRBV20-1	TRBJ1-2	-	TGCAGTGCAACGACAGGGGGCCGTGGCTACACCTTC	CSATTGGRGYTF
TRBD2	TRBV7-2	TRBJ2-3	-	TGTGCCAGCAGCCCTAGAGTGGGGGGGGTTTCGGATACGCAGTATTTT	CASSPRVGGVSDTQYF
-	TRBV20-1	TRBJ1-6	few	TGCAGTGCTAGAGATTCGGCTTCACCCCTCCACTTT	CSARDSASPLHF
-	TRBV5-1	TRBJ2-5	medium-sized	TGCGCCAGCAGCTTGCAAGAGACCCAGTACTTC	CASSLQETQYF
-	TRBV7-9	TRBJ1-3	few	TGTGCCAGCAGCTGGACCGGACACTCTGGAAACACCATATATTTT	CASSWTGHSGNTIYF
TRBD2	TRBV20-1	TRBJ2-1	few	TGCAGTGCTAGACCAGGACTAGCGGACATCAATGAGCAGTTCTTC	CSARPGLADINEQFF
TRBD1	TRBV7-2	TRBJ1-4	few	TGTGCCAGCGGGACAGCTAATGAAAAACTGTTTTTT	CASGTANEKLFF
TRBD1	TRBV12-3/TRBV12-4	TRBJ2-3	few	TGTGCCAGCAGAAAGAGGGGGACAGCTGGAGAGACAGATACGCAGTATTTT	CASRKRGTAGETDTQYF
TRBD2	TRBV3-1	TRBJ2-1	-	TGTGCCAGCAGCCCTAGCGGGAGAGTCTACAATGAGCAGTTCTTC	CASSPSGRVYNEQFF
TRBD2	TRBV7-1	TRBJ2-3	many	TGTGCCAGCAGCTCCCAGGGGACTAGCGGAACAGATACGCAGTATTTT	CASSSQGTSGTDTQYF
-	TRBV7-2	TRBJ2-7	-	TGTGCCAGCAGCGTCAGGGTTTCCTACGAGCAGTACTTC	CASSVRVSYEQYF
-	TRBV5-1	TRBJ2-1	-	TGCGCCGGAAACAATGAGCAGTTCTTC	CAGNNEQFF
-	TRBV2	TRBJ1-5	-	TGTGCCAGCAGCGGAACAGTGGACAATCAGCCCCAGCATTTT	CASSGTVDNQPQHF
-	TRBV4-3	TRBJ2-2	-	TGCGCCAGCAGCCAAGCTACAGGGCCGGTCGGGGAGCTGTTTTTT	CASSQATGPVGELFF